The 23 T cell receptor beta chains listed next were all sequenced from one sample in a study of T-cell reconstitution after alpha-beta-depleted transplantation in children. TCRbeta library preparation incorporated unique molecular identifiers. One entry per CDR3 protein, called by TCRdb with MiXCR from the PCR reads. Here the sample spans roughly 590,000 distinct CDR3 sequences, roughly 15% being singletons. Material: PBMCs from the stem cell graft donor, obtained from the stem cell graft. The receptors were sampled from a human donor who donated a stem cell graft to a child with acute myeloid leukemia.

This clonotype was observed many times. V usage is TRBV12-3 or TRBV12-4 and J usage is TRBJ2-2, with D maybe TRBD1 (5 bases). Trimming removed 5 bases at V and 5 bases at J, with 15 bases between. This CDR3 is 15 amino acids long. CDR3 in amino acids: CASSRLAGKTGELFF. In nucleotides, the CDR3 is TGTGCCAGCAGTCGACTGGCAGGGAAGACCGGGGAGCTGTTTTTT.

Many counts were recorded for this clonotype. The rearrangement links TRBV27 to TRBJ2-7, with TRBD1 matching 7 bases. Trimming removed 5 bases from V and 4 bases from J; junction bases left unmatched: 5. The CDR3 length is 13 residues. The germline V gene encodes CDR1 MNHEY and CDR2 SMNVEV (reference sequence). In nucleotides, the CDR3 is TGTGCCAGCAGTCCTCGACAGGGTTACGAGCAGTACGTC. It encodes CASSPRQGYEQYV.

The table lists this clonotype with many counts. The CDR3 here is CASSVAGGAGTEAFF. In DNA form, the CDR3 reads TGTGCCAGCAGCGTCGCAGGGGGCGCGGGCACTGAAGCTTTCTTT. V and J are TRBV9 and TRBJ1-1; 8 bases line up with TRBD1. The germline gives CDR1 SGDLS, CDR2 YYNGEE. The ends lost 2 bases at V and 4 bases at J; junction bases unmatched: 7. The CDR3 extends over 15 amino acids. Full variable domain (rest looked up from reference TRBV9 and TRBJ1-1): DSGVTQTPKHLITATGQRVTLRCSPRSGDLSVYWYQQSLDQGLQFLIQYYNGEERAKGNILERFSAQQFPDLHSELNLSSLELGDSALYFCASSVAGGAGTEAFFGQGTRLTVV.

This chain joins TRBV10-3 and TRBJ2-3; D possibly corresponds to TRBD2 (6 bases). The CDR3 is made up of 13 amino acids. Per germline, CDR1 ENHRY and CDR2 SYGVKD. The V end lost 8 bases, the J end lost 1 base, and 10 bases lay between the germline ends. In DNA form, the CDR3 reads TGTGCCATCCTAGGGGAGGGCACAGATACGCAGTATTTT. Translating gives CAILGEGTDTQYF.

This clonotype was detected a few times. CDR3 in amino acids: CASSPGLRRTLHF. CDR3 nucleotides: TGTGCCAGCAGCCCCGGGTTGCGTCGTACCCTCCACTTT. J is TRBJ1-6 and V is TRBV7-9; D gene uncertain. Trimming stripped 5 bases from V and 14 bases from J, with 16 bases between. CDR1 is SEHNR and CDR2 is FQNEAQ in the germline V gene (reference sequence). This CDR3 contains 13 residues.

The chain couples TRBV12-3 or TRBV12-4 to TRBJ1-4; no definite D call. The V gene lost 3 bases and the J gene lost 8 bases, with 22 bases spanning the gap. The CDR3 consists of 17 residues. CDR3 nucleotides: TGTGCCAGCAGTTTCCGGGGATTAGAGGGTGCAGGAGAAAAACTGTTTTTT. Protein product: CASSFRGLEGAGEKLFF.

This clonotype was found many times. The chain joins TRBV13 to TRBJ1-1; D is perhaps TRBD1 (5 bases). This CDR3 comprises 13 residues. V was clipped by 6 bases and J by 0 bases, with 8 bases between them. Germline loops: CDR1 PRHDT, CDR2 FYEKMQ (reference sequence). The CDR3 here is CASRRGMNTEAFF. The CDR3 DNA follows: TGTGCCAGCAGACGGGGCATGAACACTGAAGCTTTCTTT.

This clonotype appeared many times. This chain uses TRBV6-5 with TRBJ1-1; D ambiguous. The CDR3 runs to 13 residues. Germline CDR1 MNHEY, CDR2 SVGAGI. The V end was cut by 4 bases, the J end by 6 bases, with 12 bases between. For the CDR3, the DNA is TGTGCCAGCAGTTCCACTGGGATCGCTGAAGCTTTCTTT. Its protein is CASSSTGIAEAFF.

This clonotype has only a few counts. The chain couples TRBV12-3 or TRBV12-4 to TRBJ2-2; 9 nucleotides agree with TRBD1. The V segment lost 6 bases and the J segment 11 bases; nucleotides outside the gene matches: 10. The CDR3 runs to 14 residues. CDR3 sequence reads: CASSHWTGESELFF. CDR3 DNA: TGTGCCAGCAGCCACTGGACAGGGGAGAGTGAGCTGTTTTTT.

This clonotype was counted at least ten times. The CDR3 nucleotides read TGCAGCGTTGGGACGGTAGACGGGACAGATACGCAGTATTTT. Translation: CSVGTVDGTDTQYF. The chain carries TRBV29-1 and TRBJ2-3; D remains unclear. The CDR3 runs to 14 residues. Trimming took 4 bases from V and 3 from J, leaving 14 bases between them. Germline CDR1 SQVTM, CDR2 ANQGSEA.

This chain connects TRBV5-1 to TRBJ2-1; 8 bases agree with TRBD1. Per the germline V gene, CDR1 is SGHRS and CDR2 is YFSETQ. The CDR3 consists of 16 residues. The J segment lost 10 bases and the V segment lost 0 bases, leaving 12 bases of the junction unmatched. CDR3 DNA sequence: TGCGCCAGCAGCTTGGCCCTGACAGGGGTGTTGGGGGAGCAGTTCTTC. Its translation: CASSLALTGVLGEQFF.

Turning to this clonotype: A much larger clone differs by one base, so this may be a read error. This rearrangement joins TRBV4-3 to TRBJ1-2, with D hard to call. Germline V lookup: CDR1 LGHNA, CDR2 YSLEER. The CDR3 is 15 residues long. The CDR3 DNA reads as TGCGCCAGCAGCCCCCGCTTGGTCCTTTCCTATGGCTACAACTTC. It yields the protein CASSPRLVLSYGYNF.

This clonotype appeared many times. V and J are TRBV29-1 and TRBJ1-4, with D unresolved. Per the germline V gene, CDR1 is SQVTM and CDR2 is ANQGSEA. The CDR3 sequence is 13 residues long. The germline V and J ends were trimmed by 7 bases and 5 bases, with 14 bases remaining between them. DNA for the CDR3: TGCAGCGGGAAAGGGCCCGGGAATGAAAAACTGTTTTTT. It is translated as CSGKGPGNEKLFF.

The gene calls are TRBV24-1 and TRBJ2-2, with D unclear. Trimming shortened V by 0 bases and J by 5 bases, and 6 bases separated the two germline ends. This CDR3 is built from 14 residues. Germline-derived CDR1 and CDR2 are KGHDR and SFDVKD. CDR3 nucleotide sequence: TGTGCCACCAGTGATTTGGTTTCGACCGGGGAGCTGTTTTTT. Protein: CATSDLVSTGELFF.

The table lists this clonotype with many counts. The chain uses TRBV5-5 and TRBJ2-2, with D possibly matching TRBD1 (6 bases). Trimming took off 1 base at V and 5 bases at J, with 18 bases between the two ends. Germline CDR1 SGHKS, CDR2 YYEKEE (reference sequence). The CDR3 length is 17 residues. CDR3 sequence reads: CASSLPSGQRGTGELFF. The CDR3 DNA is TGTGCCAGCAGCTTGCCATCTGGACAGCGTGGGACCGGGGAGCTGTTTTTT.

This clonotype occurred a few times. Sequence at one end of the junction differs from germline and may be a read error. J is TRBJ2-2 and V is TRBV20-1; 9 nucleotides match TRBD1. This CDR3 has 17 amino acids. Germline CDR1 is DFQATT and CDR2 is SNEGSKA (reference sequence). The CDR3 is CCARPPGQGFSTGELFF. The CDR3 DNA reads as TGCTGTGCTAGACCTCCGGGACAGGGCTTTTCCACCGGGGAGCTGTTTTTT.

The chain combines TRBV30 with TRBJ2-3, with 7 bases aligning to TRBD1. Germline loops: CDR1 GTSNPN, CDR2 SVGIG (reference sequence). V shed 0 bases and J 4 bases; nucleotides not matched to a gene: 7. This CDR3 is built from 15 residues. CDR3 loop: CAWSVQGGYPDTQYF. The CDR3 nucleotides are TGTGCCTGGAGTGTACAAGGGGGCTACCCAGATACGCAGTATTTT. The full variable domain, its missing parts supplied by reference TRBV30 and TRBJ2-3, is SQTIHQWPATLVQPVGSPLSLECTVEGTSNPNLYWYRQAAGRGLQLLFYSVGIGQISSEVPQNLSASRPQDRQFILSSKKLLLSDSGFYLCAWSVQGGYPDTQYFGPGTRLTVL.

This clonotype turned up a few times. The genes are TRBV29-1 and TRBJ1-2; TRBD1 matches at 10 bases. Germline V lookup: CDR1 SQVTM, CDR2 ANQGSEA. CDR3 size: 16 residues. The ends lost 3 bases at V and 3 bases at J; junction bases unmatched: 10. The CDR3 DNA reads TGCAGCGTTGATTGGGGACAGGGGATGGCGGACTATGGCTACACCTTC. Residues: CSVDWGQGMADYGYTF.

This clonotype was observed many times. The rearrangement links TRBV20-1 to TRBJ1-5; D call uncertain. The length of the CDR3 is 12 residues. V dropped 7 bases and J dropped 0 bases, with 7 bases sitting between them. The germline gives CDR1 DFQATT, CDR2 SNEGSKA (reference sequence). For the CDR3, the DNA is TGCAGTGTCGCTGCTAGCAATCAGCCCCAGCATTTT. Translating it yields CSVAASNQPQHF.

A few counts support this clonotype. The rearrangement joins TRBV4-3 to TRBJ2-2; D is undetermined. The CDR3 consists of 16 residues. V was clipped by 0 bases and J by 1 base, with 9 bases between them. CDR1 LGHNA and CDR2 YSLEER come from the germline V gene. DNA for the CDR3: TGCGCCAGCAGCCAAGAAATGGGAAGGAACACCGGGGAGCTGTTTTTT. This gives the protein CASSQEMGRNTGELFF.

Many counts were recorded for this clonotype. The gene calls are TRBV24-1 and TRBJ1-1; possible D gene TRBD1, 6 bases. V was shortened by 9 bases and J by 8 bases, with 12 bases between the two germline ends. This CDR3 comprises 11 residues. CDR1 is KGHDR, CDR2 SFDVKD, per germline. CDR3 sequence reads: CATGKGEEAFF. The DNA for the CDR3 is TGTGCCACCGGAAAGGGGGAGGAAGCTTTCTTT.

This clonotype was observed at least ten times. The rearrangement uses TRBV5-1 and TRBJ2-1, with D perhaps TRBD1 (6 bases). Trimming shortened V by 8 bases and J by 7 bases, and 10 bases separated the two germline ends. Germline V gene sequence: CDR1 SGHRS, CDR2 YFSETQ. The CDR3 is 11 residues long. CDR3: CASSTGNEQFF. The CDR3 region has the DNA TGCGCCAGTTCAACAGGGAATGAGCAGTTCTTC.

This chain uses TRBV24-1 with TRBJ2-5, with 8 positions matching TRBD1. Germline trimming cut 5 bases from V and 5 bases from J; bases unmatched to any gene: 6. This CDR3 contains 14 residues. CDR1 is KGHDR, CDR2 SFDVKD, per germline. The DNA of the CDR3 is TGTGCCACCAGTGCCTCAGGGGGCTGGGAGACCCAGTACTTC. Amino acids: CATSASGGWETQYF.